The clone carrying this TCR beta chain was recorded at least ten times. This entry is derived from a study of CD8 T cells in ankylosing spondylitis. The length of the CDR3 is 15 residues. Germline-derived CDR1 and CDR2 are DFQATT and SNEGSKA (reference sequence). Trimming stripped 1 base from V and 2 bases from J, with 11 bases between. A single record per CDR3 protein comes from TCRdb applying MiXCR to the 5' RACE reads. This table holds roughly 120,000 distinct CDR3 sequences, about an eighth found once. The sample comprised blood, either unsorted or a sorted T cell fraction (not recorded which). J is TRBJ2-2 and V is TRBV20-1, with D perhaps matching TRBD2 (6 bases). The receptor was isolated from a female donor with ankylosing spondylitis or in good health (not recorded which). The CDR3 loop is CSARAPGVNTGELFF. In DNA, the CDR3 is TGCAGTGCTAGAGCCCCGGGGGTCAACACCGGGGAGCTGTTTTTT.